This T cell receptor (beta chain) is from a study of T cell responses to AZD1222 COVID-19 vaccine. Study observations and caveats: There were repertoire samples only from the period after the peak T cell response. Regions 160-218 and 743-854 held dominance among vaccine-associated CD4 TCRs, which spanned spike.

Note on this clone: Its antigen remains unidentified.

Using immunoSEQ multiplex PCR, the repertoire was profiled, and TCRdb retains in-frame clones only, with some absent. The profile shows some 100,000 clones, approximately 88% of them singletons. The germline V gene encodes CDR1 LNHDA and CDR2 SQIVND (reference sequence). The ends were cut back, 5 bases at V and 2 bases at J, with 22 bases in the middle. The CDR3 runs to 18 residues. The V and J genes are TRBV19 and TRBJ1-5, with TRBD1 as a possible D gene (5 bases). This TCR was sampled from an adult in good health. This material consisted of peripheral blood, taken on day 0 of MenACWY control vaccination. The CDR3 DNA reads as TGTGCCAGTAGTGTCTTCCCCCCCCGGGGGGTAGGCAATCAGCCCCAGCATTTT. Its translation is CASSVFPPRGVGNQPQHF.